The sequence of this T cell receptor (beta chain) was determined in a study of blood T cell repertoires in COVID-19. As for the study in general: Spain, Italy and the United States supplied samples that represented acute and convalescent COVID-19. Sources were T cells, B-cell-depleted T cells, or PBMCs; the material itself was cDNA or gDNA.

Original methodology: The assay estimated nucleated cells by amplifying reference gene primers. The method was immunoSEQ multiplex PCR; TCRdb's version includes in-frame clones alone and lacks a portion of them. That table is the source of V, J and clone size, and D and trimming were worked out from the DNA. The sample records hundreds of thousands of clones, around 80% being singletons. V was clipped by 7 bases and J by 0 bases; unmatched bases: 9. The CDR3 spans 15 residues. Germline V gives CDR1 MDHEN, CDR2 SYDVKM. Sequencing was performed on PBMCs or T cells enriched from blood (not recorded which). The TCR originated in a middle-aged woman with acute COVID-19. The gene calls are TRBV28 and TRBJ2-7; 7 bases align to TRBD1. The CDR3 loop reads CASTNGQGVSYEQYF. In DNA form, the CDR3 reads TGTGCCAGCACCAACGGTCAGGGGGTCTCCTACGAGCAGTACTTC. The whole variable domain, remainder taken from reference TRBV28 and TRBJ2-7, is DVKVTQSSRYLVKRTGEKVFLECVQDMDHENMFWYRQDPGLGLRLIYFSYDVKMKEKGDIPEGYSVSREKKERFSLILESASTNQTSMYLCASTNGQGVSYEQYFGPGTRLTVT.